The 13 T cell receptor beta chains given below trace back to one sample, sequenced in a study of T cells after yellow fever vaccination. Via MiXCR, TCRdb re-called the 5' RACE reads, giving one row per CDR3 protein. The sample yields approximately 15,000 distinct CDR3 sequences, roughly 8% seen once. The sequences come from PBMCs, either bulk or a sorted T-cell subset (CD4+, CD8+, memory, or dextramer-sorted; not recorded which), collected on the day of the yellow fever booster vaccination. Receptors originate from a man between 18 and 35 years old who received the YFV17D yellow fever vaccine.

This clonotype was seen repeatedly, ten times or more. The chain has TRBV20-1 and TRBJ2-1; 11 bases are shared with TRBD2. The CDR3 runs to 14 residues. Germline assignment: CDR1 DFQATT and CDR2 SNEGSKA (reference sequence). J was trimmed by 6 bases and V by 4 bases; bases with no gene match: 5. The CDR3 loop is CSATLAGGINEQFF. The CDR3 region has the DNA TGCAGTGCTACCCTAGCGGGGGGAATCAATGAGCAGTTCTTC.

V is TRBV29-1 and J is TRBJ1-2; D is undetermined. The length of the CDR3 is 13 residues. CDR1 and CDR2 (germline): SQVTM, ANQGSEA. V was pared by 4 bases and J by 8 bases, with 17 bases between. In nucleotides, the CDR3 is TGCAGCGTTGGAGGCGGGGTAAAGTGGGGCTACACCTTC. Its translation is CSVGGGVKWGYTF.

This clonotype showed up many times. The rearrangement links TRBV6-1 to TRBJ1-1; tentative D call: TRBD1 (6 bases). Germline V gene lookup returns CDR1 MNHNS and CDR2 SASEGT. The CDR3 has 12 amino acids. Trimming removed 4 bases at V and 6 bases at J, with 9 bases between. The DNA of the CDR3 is TGTGCCAGCAGTGGGGACACGGCTGAAGCTTTCTTT. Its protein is CASSGDTAEAFF.

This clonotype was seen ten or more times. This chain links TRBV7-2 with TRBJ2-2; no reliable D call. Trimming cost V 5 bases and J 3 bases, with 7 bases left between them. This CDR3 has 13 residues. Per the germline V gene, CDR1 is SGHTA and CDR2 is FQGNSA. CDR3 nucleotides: TGTGCCAGCAGCCCTCAGGACACCGGGGAGCTGTTTTTT. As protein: CASSPQDTGELFF.

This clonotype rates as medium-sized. The CDR3 DNA reads as TGTGCCAGCAGCTTCCTCCCGGGGGATACGCAGTATTTT. As protein: CASSFLPGDTQYF. The chain combines TRBV7-2 with TRBJ2-3, with D possibly matching TRBD2 (5 bases). Trimming stripped 3 bases from V and 6 bases from J, with 10 bases between. In germline, CDR1 is SGHTA, CDR2 FQGNSA. The CDR3 runs 13 residues. Filled out from reference TRBV7-2 and TRBJ2-3, the complete variable domain reads GAGVSQSPSNKVTEKGKDVELRCDPISGHTALYWYRQSLGQGLEFLIYFQGNSAPDKSGLPSDRFSAERTGGSVSTLTIQRTQQEDSAVYLCASSFLPGDTQYFGPGTRLTVL.

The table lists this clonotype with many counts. The CDR3 loop is CSAPGPLPGKLFF. The CDR3 nucleotides are TGCAGTGCTCCCGGGCCTTTACCAGGAAAACTGTTTTTT. The rearrangement uses TRBV20-1 and TRBJ1-4, with no clear D. CDR1 DFQATT and CDR2 SNEGSKA come from the germline V gene (reference sequence). The CDR3 has 13 amino acids. Trimming shortened V by 5 bases and J by 10 bases, and 17 bases separated the two germline ends.

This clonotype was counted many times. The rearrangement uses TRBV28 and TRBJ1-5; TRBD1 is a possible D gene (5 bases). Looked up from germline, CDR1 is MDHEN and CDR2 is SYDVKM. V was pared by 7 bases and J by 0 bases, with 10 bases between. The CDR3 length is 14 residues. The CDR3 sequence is CASIPGGSNQPQHF. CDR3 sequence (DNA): TGTGCCAGCATCCCCGGGGGTAGCAATCAGCCCCAGCATTTT.

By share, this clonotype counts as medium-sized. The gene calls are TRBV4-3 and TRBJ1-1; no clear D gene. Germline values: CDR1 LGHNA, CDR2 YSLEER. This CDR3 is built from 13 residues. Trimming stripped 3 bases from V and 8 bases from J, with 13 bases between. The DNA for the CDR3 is TGCGCCAGCAGCCAGGTCCCTGGATTCGAAGCTTTCTTT. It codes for CASSQVPGFEAFF.

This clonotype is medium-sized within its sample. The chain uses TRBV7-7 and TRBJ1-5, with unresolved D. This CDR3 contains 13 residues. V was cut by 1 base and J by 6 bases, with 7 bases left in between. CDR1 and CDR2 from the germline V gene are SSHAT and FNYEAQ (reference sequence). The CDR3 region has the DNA TGTGCCAGCAGCTTAGATGCGCGTCAGCCCCAGCATTTT. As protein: CASSLDARQPQHF.

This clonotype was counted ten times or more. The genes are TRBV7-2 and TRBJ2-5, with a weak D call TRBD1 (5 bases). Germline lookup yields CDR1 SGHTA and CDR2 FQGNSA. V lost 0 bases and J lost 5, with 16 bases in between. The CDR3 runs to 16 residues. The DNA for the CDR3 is TGTGCCAGCAGCTTAGCCTTGAGTAGGGGCAGGGAGACCCAGTACTTC. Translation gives CASSLALSRGRETQYF.

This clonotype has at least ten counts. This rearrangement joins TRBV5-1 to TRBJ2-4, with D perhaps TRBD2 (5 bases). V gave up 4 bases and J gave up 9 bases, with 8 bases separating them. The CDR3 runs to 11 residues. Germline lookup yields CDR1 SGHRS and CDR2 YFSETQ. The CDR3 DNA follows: TGCGCCAGCAGCATCCGGGGCATTCAGTACTTC. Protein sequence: CASSIRGIQYF.

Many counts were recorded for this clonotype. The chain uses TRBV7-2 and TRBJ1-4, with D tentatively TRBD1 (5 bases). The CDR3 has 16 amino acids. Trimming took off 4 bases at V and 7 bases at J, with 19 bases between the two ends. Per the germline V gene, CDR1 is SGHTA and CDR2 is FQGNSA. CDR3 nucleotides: TGTGCCAGCAGCTCCTTCCCCCGGGGCCGGGGTGAAAAACTGTTTTTT. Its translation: CASSSFPRGRGEKLFF.

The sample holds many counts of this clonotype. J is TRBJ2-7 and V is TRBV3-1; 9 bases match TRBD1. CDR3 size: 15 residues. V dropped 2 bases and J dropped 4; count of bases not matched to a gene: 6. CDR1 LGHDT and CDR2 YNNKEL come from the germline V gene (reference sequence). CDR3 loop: CASSQSGQGTYEQYF. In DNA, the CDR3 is TGTGCCAGCAGCCAATCCGGACAGGGGACGTACGAGCAGTACTTC.